Detailed here is one T cell receptor (beta chain). Distinct nucleotide sequences in the sample also encode this CDR3. This entry belongs to a study of blood T cell repertoires in COVID-19. The overall study: PBMCs, B-cell-depleted T cells, or T cells were the source of the cDNA or gDNA that made up the material.

In the study's own analysis: How many nucleated cells were present was estimated from reference gene primer amplification. Sequencing was performed with immunoSEQ multiplex PCR; in TCRdb, only in-frame clones are kept and a portion is missing. The V and J calls and the clone size are those of that table, but D and trimming were determined from the DNA. The sample records roughly 100,000 clones, around 90% being singletons. The CDR3 is made up of 14 amino acids. V trimming: 2 bases; J trimming: 5 bases; junction bases outside the gene matches: 1. Germline CDR1 and CDR2: MNHEY and SMNVEV (reference sequence). Recruited during active infection, patients (from Seattle) were subsequently followed longitudinally.

The sequence was collected from a woman between 50 and 59 years old with COVID-19, enrolled during active disease. The chain couples TRBV27 to TRBJ1-1, with 11 bases matching TRBD1. The specimen sequenced was peripheral blood. The CDR3: CASSLGTGGTEAFF. The DNA for the CDR3 is TGTGCCAGCAGTTTAGGGACAGGGGGAACTGAAGCTTTCTTT.